This T cell receptor beta chain was identified in a study of response to subunit inactivated influenza vaccine. Study outcomes and limitations: There was a suggestion from the authors that each seasonal influenza vaccination recruits few new T cells.

Worth noting for this clonotype: Its antigen is not identified.

Germline assignment: CDR1 SNHLY and CDR2 FYNNEI. V gave up 6 bases and J gave up 4 bases; unmatched junction bases: 5. The CDR3 extends over 15 amino acids. Via MiXCR, TCRdb re-called the RT-PCR reads, giving one row per CDR3 protein. The sample consists of about 160,000 distinct CDR3 sequences, 9.5% to 13% of them appearing once. The sequencing used non-naive T cells sorted from PBMCs, collected roughly 46 days after vaccination. The J gene is TRBJ2-3, the V gene TRBV2, with 12 bases matching TRBD2. The source of this sequence is a middle-aged man who received an inactivated influenza vaccine. CDR3 sequence (DNA): TGTGCCAGCAGGGCGACTAGCGGGAGTGCAGATACGCAGTATTTT. Its protein is CASRATSGSADTQYF.